This TCR beta chain was documented in a study of T cells in women clearing cervical HPV infection. About the research overall: Controls were women whose single incident HPV16 infection cleared within 12 months without precancer or cancer.

From germline, CDR1 is LNHDA and CDR2 SQIVND (reference sequence). Trimming stripped 10 bases from V and 0 bases from J, with 22 bases between. The CDR3 totals 16 residues. Assay used: immunoSEQ multiplex PCR; TCRdb lists only in-frame clones, some missing. Its table lists about 20,000 clones. Study-wide points: T-cell numbers per sample were unknown and may explain richness differences.

A note on this clone: Its antigen is unidentified. The read finishes 3 residues shy of the CDR3 end, and the germline J gene is used to complete it.

The receptor was isolated from a woman between 18 and 75 years old with a cervical HPV16 infection that either progressed to CIN3+ or cleared (not recorded which). V is TRBV19 and J is TRBJ2-7, with D perhaps matching TRBD2 (5 bases). Sample: blood buffy coat. The CDR3 DNA, read in part, is TGTGCCAACCAGGCGGAGCGGACTTATAGCTCCTACGAG. Amino acids: CANQAERTYSSYE. The CDR3, in full, reads CANQAERTYSSYEQYF.